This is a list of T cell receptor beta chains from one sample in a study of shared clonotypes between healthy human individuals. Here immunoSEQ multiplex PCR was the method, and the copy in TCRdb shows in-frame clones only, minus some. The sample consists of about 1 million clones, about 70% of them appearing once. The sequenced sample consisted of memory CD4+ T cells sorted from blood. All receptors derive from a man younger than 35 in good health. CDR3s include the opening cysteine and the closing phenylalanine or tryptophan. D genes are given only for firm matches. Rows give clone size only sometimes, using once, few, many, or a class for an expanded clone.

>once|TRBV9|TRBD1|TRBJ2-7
CASSPGTGPYEQYF
TGTGCCAGCAGCCCGGGGACAGGCCCCTACGAGCAGTACTTC
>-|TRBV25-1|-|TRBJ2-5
CASSELDSPIMETQYF
TGTGCCAGCAGTGAATTGGACAGCCCGATTATGGAGACCCAGTACTTC
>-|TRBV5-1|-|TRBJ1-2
CASSLAGSNPNYGYTF
TGCGCCAGCAGCTTGGCCGGAAGTAATCCTAACTATGGCTACACCTTC
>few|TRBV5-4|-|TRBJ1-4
CASSPQGRENEKLFF
TGTGCCAGCAGCCCCCAGGGGCGAGAAAATGAAAAACTGTTTTTT
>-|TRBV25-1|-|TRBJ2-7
CASSDPRSDEQYF
TGTGCCAGCAGTGACCCTCGGAGCGACGAGCAGTACTTC
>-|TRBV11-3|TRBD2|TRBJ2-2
CASSLDRERGSGNTGELFF
TGTGCCAGCAGCTTAGACCGAGAGCGGGGCTCAGGGAACACCGGGGAGCTGTTTTTT
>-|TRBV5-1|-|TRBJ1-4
CASSLQGATNEKLFF
TGCGCCAGCAGCTTACAGGGTGCAACTAATGAAAAACTGTTTTTT
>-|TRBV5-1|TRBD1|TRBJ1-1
CASSPQQGAAGTEAFF
TGCGCCAGCAGCCCGCAACAGGGGGCGGCCGGCACTGAAGCTTTCTTT
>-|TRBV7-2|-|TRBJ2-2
CASSLGFGGQTGELFF
TGTGCCAGCAGCTTAGGGTTTGGGGGCCAAACCGGGGAGCTGTTTTTT
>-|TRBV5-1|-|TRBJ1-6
CASSLWGQGRSFESPLHF
TGCGCCAGCAGCTTGTGGGGTCAGGGACGAAGTTTTGAGTCACCCCTCCACTTT
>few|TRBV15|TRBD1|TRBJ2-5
CATSRDRGQGVAGTQYF
TGTGCCACCAGCAGAGATCGGGGACAGGGGGTCGCGGGGACCCAGTACTTC
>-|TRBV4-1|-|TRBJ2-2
CASSQPWTANTGELFF
TGCGCCAGCAGCCAACCCTGGACAGCGAACACCGGGGAGCTGTTTTTT
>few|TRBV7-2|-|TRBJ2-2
CASSLARQDTGELFF
TGTGCCAGCAGCTTAGCGCGGCAGGACACCGGGGAGCTGTTTTTT
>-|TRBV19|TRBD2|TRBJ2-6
CASSGGSGANVLTF
TGTGCCAGTAGCGGGGGGTCTGGGGCCAACGTCCTGACTTTC
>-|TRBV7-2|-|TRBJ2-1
CASSLAGGLYNEQFF
TGTGCCAGCAGCTTAGCGGGGGGGCTCTACAATGAGCAGTTCTTC
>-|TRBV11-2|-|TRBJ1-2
CASSLDNWVTYGYTF
TGTGCCAGCAGCTTAGATAATTGGGTGACCTATGGCTACACCTTC
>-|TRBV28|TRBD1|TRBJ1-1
CASSLSLLIGTGNTEAFF
TGTGCCAGCAGTTTATCCTTACTCATCGGGACAGGGAACACTGAAGCTTTCTTT
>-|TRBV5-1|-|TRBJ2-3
CASSPGTAKGDTQYF
TGCGCCAGCAGCCCGGGTACGGCCAAAGGAGATACGCAGTATTTT
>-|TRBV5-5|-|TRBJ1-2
CASSLGSPNYGYTF
TGTGCCAGCAGCTTGGGCAGCCCTAACTATGGCTACACCTTC
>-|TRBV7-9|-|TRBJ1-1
CASSQIAGGRGTEAFF
TGTGCCAGCAGCCAAATTGCTGGAGGTCGGGGGACTGAAGCTTTCTTT
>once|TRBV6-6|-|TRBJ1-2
CASSSSGGDYGYTF
TGTGCCAGCAGTTCCTCTGGGGGCGACTATGGCTACACCTTC
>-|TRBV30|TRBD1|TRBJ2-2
CARPGDRTGELFF
TGTGCCCGACCCGGGGACAGGACCGGGGAGCTGTTTTTT
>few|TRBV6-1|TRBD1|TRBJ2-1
CASSEPAGGSSYNEQFF
TGTGCCAGCAGTGAACCCGCAGGGGGATCCTCCTACAATGAGCAGTTCTTC
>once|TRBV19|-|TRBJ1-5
CASRLAGERQPQHF
TGTGCCAGTAGATTGGCAGGGGAACGTCAGCCCCAGCATTTT
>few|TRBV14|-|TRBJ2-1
CASSRYNEQFF
TGTGCCAGCAGCCGTTACAATGAGCAGTTCTTC
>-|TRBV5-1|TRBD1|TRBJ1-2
CASSLSGTAEGYTF
TGCGCCAGCAGCTTGTCCGGGACAGCCGAGGGCTACACCTTC
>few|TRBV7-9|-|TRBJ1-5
CASSQYSGNRDQPQHF
TGTGCCAGCAGCCAGTATTCGGGCAACCGGGATCAGCCCCAGCATTTT
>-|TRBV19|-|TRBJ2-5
CASSLSSLETQYF
TGTGCCAGCAGTCTGTCTAGCCTGGAGACCCAGTACTTC
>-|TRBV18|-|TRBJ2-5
CASRGAGETQYF
TGTGCCAGCCGTGGGGCGGGGGAGACCCAGTACTTC
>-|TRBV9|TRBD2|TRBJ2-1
CASSVGERGGRNEQFF
TGTGCCAGCAGCGTAGGAGAGCGGGGGGGCCGCAACGAGCAGTTCTTC
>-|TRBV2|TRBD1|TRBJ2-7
CASSRDRMGLYEQYF
TGTGCCAGCAGTCGGGACAGGATGGGGTTGTACGAGCAGTACTTC
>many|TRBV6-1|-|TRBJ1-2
CASSPSGLLRYGYTF
TGTGCCAGCAGTCCCTCGGGGTTACTACGCTATGGCTACACCTTC
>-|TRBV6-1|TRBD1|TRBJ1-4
CASSETGGSEKLFF
TGTGCCAGCAGTGAAACAGGGGGGAGTGAAAAACTGTTTTTT
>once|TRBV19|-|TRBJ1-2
CATRVVGYTF
TGTGCCACCAGGGTGGTTGGCTACACCTTC
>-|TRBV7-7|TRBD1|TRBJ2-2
CASSRDSTGELFF
TGTGCTAGCAGCAGGGACAGCACCGGGGAGCTGTTTTTT
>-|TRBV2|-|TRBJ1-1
CASSEFAGTPNTEAFF
TGTGCCAGCAGTGAATTCGCCGGGACACCGAACACTGAAGCTTTCTTT
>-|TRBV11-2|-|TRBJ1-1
CASSLAPGASTEAFF
TGTGCCAGCAGCTTAGCGCCAGGGGCAAGTACTGAAGCTTTCTTT
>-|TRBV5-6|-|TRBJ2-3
CASSLPQQYTQYF
TGTGCCAGCAGCTTGCCCCAGCAGTATACGCAGTATTTT
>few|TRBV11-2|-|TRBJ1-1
CASSLVWAEAFF
TGTGCCAGCAGCTTAGTTTGGGCAGAAGCTTTCTTT
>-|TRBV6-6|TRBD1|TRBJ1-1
CASSPTGQGNTEAFF
TGTGCCAGCAGTCCGACCGGACAGGGAAACACTGAAGCTTTCTTT
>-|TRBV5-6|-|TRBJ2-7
CASSPGMEYEQYF
TGTGCCAGCAGCCCCGGGATGGAATACGAGCAGTACTTC
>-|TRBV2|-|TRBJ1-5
CASSENSAGLPQHF
TGTGCCAGCAGTGAAAATTCAGCAGGGCTGCCCCAGCATTTT
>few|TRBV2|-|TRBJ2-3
CASGGAVTDTQYF
TGTGCCAGCGGGGGGGCGGTCACAGATACGCAGTATTTT
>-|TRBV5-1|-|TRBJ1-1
CASSGLPPMNTEAFF
TGCGCCAGCAGCGGACTCCCGCCCATGAACACTGAAGCTTTCTTT
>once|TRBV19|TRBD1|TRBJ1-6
CASREQGNSPLHF
TGTGCCAGTCGTGAACAGGGGAATTCACCCCTCCACTTT
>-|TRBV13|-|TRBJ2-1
CASSLALNNEQFF
TGTGCCAGCAGCTTGGCTCTCAACAATGAGCAGTTCTTC
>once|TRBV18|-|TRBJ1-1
CASSPGGGGGTEAFF
TGTGCCAGCTCACCTGGTGGGGGCGGGGGCACTGAAGCTTTCTTT
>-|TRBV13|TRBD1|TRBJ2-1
CASSLVRRQGFYNEQFF
TGTGCCAGCAGCTTAGTTAGAAGACAGGGATTTTACAATGAGCAGTTCTTC
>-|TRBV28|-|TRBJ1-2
CASKPLVANYGYTF
TGTGCCAGCAAACCGCTTGTAGCTAACTATGGCTACACCTTC